This T cell receptor (beta chain) stems from a study of PD-1 blockade in classical Hodgkin lymphoma. At the level of the study: On a schedule of every 2 weeks, patients received nivolumab 3 mg/kg intravenously.

Study-wide findings and caveats: Lower baseline TCR diversity marked trial partial responders and progressors.

Repertoires were generated with immunoSEQ multiplex PCR, while TCRdb's copy carries only in-frame clones and drops some. This table has 20,000 to 25,000 clones, over 65% appearing once. As to this clone: Its cognate antigen is unknown.

Every patient relapsed after autologous stem cell transplantation, and brentuximab vedotin exposure varied. The sample consisted of peripheral blood mononuclear cells (PBMCs), taken before the second cycle of nivolumab. The sequence was collected from a human donor with classical Hodgkin lymphoma.

The CDR3 bases are TGTGCCAGCAGTGCGCGTTTTGGAGGAGAGACCCAGTACTTC. This codes for CASSARFGGETQYF. This chain joins TRBV2 and TRBJ2-5, with TRBD2 as a possible D gene (5 bases). The CDR3 runs 14 residues. Between the trimmed V and J ends, which lost 4 bases and 4 bases, there was a span of 13 bases. Looked up from germline, CDR1 is SNHLY and CDR2 is FYNNEI. Full variable domain (missing parts from reference TRBV2 and TRBJ2-5): EPEVTQTPSHQVTQMGQEVILRCVPISNHLYFYWYRQILGQKVEFLVSFYNNEISEKSEIFDDQFSVERPDGSNFTLKIRSTKLEDSAMYFCASSARFGGETQYFGPGTRLLVL.